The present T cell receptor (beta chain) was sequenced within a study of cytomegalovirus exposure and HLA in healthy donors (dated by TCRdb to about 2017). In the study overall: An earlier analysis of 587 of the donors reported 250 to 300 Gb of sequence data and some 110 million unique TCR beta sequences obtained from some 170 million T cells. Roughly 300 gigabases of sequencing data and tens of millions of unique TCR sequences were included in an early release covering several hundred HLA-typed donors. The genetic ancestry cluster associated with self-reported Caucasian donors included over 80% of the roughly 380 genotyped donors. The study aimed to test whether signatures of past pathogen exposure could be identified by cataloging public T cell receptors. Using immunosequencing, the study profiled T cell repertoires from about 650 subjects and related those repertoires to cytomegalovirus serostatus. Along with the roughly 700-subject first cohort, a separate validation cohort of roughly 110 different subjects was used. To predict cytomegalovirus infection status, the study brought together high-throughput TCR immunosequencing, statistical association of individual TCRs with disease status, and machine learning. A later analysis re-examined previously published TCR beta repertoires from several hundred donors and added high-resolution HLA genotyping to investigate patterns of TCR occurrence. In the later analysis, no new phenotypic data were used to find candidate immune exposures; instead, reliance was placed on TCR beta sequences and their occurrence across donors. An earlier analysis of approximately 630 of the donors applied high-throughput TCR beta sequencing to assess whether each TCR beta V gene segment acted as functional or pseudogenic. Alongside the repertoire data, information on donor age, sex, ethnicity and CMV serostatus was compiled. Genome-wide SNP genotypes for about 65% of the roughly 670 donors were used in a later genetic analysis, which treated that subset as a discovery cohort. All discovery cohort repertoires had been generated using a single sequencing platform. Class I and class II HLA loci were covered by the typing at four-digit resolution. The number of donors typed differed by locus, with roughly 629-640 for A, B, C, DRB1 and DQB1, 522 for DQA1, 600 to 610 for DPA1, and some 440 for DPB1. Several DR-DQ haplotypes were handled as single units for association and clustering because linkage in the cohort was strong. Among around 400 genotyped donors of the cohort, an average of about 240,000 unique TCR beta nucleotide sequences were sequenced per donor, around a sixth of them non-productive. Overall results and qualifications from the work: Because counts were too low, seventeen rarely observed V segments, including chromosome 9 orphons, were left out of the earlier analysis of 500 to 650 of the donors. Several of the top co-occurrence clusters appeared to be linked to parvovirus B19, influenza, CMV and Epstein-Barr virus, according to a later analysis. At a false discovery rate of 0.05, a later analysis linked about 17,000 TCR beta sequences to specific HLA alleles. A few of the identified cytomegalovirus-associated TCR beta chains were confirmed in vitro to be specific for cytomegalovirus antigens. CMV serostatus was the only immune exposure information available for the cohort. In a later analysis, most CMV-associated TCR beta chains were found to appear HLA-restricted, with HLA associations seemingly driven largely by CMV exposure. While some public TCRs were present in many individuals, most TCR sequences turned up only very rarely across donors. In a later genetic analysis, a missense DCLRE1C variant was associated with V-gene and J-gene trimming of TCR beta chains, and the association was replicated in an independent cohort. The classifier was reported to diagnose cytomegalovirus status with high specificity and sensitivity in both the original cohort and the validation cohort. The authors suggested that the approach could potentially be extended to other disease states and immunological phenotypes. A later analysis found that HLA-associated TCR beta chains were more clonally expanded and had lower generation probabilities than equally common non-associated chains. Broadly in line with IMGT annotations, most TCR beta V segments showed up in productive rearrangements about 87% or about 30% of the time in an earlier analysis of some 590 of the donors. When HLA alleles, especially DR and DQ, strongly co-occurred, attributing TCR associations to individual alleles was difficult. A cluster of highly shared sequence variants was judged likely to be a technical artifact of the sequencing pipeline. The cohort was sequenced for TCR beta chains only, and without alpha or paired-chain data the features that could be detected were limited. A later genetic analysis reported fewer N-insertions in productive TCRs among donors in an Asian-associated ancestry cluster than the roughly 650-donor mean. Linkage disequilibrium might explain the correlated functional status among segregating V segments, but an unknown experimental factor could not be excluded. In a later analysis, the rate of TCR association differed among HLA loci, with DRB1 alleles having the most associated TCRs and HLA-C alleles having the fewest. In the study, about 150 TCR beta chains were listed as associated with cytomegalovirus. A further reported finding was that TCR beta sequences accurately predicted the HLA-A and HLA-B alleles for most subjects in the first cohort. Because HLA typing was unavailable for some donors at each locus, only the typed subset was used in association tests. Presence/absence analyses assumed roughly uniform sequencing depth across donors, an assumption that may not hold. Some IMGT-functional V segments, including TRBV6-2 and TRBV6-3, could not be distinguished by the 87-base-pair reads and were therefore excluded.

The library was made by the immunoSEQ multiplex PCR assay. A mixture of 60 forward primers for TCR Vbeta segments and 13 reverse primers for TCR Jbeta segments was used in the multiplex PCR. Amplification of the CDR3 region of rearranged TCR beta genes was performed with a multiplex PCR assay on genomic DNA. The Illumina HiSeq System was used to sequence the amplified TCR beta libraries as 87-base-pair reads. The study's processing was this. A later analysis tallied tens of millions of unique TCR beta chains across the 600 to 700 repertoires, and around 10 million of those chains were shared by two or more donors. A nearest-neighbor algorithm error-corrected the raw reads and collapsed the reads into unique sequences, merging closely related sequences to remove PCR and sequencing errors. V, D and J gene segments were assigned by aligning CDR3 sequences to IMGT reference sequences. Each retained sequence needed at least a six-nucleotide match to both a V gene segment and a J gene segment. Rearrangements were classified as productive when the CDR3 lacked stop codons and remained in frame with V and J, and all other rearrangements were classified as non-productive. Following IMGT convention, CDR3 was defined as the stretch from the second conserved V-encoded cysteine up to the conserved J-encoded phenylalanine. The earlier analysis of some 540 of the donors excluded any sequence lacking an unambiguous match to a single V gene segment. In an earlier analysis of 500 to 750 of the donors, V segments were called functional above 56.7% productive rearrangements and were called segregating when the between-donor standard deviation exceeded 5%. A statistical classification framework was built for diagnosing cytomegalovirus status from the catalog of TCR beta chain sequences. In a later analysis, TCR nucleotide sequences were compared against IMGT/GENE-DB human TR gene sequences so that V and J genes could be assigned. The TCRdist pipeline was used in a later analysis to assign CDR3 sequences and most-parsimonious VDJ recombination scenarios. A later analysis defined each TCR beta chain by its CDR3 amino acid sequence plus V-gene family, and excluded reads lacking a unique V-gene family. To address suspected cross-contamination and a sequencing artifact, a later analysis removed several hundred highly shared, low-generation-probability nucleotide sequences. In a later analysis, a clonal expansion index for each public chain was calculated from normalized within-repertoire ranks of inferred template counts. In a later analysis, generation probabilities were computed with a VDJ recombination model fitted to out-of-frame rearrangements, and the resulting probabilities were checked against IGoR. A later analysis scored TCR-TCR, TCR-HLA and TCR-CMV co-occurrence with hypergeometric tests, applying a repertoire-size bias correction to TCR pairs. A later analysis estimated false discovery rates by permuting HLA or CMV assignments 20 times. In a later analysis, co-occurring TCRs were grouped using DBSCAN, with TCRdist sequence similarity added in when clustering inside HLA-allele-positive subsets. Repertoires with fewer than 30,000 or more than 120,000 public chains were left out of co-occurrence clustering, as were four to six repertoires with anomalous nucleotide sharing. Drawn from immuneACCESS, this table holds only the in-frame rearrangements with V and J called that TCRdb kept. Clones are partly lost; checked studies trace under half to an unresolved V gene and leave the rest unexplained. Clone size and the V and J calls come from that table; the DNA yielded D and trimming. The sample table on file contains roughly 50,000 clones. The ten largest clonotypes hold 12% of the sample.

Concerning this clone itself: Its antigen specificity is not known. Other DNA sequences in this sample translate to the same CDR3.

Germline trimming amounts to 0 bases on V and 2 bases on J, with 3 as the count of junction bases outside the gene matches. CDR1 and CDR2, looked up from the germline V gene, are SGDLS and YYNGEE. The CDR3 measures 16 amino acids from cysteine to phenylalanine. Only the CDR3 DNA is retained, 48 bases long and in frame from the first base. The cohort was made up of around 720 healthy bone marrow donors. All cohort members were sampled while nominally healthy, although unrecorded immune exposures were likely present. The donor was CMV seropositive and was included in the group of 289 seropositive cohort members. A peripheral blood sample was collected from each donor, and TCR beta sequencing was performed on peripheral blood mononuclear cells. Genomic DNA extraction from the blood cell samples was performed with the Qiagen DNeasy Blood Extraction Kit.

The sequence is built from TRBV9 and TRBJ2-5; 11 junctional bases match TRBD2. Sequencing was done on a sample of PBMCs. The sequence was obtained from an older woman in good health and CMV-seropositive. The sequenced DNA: TGTGCCAGCAGCGTAGGCACTAGCGGGGGACAAGAGACCCAGTACTTC. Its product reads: CASSVGTSGGQETQYF.